This T cell receptor beta chain comes out of a study of T cell changes during pregnancy in multiple sclerosis. The CDR3 sequence is 14 residues long. With 3 bases clipped from V and 6 bases from J, the junction kept 4 bases outside the gene matches. CDR1 and CDR2 from the germline V gene are SGDLS and YYNGEE. Produced via immunoSEQ multiplex PCR; TCRdb's table is partial and in-frame only. This table holds approximately 44,000 clones, about 88% found once. The chain has TRBV9 and TRBJ2-7; TRBD2 matches at 12 bases. Sample: CD4+ T cells from peripheral blood mononuclear cells, taken in the first trimester of pregnancy. This receptor was taken from a female donor with multiple sclerosis, enrolled in a pregnancy study. In DNA, the CDR3 is TGTGCCAGCAGCGCCCTAGCGGGAGGGCTCGAGCAGTACTTC. This gives the protein CASSALAGGLEQYF.